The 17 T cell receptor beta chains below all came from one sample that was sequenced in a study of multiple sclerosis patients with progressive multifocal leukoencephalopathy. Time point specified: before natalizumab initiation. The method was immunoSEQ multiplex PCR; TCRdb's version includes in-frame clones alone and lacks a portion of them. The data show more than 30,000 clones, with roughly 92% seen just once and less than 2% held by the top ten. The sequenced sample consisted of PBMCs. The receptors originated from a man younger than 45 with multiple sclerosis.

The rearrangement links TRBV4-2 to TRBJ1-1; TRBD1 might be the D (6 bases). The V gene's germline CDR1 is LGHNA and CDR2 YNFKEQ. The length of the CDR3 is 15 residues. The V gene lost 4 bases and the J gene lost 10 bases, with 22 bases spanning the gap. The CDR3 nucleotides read TGTGCCAGCAGCCCAAGGTTGGGGACACCGGTACGAGCTTTCTTT. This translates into CASSPRLGTPVRAFF.

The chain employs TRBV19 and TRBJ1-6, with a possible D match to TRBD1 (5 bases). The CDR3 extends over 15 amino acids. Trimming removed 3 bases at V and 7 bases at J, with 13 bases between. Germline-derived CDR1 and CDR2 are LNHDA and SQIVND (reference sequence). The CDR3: CASSIDSGGNSPLHF. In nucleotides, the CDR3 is TGTGCCAGTAGTATCGACAGCGGGGGAAATTCACCCCTCCACTTT.

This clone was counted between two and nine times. CDR3 region: CASSEWDRAPYEQYV. The CDR3, as DNA: TGTGCCAGCAGTGAATGGGACAGGGCCCCCTACGAGCAGTACGTC. The chain employs TRBV6-1 and TRBJ2-7, with 9 bases matching TRBD1. This CDR3 region has 15 residues. V shed 2 bases and J 2 bases; nucleotides not matched to a gene: 4. Germline CDR1 and CDR2: MNHNS and SASEGT.

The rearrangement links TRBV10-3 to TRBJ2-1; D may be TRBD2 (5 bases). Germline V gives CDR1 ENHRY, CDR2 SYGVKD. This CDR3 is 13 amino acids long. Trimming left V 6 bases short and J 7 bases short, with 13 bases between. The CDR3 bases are TGTGCCATCAGCGGACTGACTGGGAATGAGCAGTTCTTC. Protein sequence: CAISGLTGNEQFF.

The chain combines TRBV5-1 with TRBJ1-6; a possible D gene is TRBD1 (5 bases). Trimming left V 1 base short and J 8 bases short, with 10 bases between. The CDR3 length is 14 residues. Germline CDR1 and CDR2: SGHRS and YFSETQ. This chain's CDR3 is CASSLTGGDSPLHF. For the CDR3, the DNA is TGCGCCAGCAGCTTGACTGGGGGGGATTCACCCCTCCACTTT.

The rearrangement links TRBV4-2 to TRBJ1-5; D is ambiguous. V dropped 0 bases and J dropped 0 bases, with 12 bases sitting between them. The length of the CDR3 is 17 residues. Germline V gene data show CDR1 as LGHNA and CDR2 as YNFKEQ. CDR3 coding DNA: TGTGCCAGCAGCCAAGAGGAGAGAGGGTATAGCAATCAGCCCCAGCATTTT. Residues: CASSQEERGYSNQPQHF.

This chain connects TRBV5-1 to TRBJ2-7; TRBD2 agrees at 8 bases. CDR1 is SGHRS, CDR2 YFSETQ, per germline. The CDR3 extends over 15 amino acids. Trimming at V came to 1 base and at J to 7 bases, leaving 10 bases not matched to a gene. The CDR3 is CASSLSGRSLSEQYF. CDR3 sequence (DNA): TGCGCCAGCAGCTTGAGCGGGAGATCTCTCTCTGAGCAGTACTTC.

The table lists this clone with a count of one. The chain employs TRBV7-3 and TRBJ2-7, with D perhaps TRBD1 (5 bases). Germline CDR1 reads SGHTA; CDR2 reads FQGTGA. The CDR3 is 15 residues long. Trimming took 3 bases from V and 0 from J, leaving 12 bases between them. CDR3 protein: CASSFGADGSYEQYF. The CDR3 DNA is TGTGCCAGCAGCTTTGGGGCAGACGGCTCCTACGAGCAGTACTTC.

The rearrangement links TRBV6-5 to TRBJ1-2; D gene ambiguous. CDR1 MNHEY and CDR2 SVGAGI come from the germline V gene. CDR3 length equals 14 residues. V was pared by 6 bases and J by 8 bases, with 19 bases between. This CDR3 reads CASRPSGGSKGYTF. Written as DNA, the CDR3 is TGTGCCAGCAGGCCGTCCGGCGGGAGCAAAGGCTACACCTTC.

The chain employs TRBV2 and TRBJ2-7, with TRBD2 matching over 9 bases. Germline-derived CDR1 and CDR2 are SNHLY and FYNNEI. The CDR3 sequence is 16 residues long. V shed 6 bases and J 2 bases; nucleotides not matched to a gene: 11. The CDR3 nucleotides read TGTGCCAGCAGCTTAATAGCGGGAGACTGGCCCTACGAGCAGTACTTC. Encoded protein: CASSLIAGDWPYEQYF.

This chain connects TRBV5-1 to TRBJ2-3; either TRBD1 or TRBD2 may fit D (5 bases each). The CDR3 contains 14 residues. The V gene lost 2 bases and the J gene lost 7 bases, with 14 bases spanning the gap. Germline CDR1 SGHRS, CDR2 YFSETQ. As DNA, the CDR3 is TGCGCCAGCAGCTTACCGGGACCCCAACATACGCAGTATTTT. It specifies CASSLPGPQHTQYF.

CDR3 nucleotides: TGTGCCAGCAGTTTCGTCCGGGACTCTCAACTAGGAGAGACCCAGTACTTC. Translation gives CASSFVRDSQLGETQYF. V is TRBV27 and J is TRBJ2-5; maybe TRBD2 (6 bases). There are 17 residues in the CDR3. Trimming shortened V by 3 bases and J by 4 bases, and 21 bases separated the two germline ends. Germline V lookup: CDR1 MNHEY, CDR2 SMNVEV (reference sequence).

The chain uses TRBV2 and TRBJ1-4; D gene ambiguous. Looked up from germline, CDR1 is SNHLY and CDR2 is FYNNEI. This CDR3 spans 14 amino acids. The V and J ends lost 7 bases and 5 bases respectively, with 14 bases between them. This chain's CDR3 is CASTGATPNEKLFF. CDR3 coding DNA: TGTGCCAGCACTGGTGCCACCCCGAATGAAAAACTGTTTTTT. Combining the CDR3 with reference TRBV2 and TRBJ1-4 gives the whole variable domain EPEVTQTPSHQVTQMGQEVILRCVPISNHLYFYWYRQILGQKVEFLVSFYNNEISEKSEIFDDQFSVERPDGSNFTLKIRSTKLEDSAMYFCASTGATPNEKLFFGSGTQLSVL.

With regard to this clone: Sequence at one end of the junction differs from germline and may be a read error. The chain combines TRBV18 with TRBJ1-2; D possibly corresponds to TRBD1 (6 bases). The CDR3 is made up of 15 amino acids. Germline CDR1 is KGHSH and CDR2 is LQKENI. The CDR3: CASSSPGGAGYGYTF. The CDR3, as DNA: TGTGCCAGCTCATCACCCGGGGGGGCTGGATATGGCTACACCTTC.

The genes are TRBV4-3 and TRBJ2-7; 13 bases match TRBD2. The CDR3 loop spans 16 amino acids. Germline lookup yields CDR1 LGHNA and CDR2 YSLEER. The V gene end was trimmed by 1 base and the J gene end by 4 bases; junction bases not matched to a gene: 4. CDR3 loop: CASSQGTSGSGYEQYF. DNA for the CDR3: TGCGCCAGCAGCCAAGGGACTAGCGGGAGTGGGTACGAGCAGTACTTC.

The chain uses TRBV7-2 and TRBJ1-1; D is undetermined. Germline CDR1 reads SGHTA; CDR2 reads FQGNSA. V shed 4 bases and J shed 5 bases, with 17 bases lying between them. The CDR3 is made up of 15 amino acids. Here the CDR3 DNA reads TGTGCCAGCAGCTGGAGACCCGACGGGCAAACTGAAGCTTTCTTT. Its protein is CASSWRPDGQTEAFF.

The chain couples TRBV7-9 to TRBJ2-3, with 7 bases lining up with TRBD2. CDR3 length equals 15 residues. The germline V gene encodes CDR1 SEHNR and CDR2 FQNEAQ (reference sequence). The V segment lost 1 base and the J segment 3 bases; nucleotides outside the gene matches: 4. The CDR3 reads CASSLDLAATDTQYF. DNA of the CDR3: TGTGCCAGCAGCTTAGATCTAGCGGCAACAGATACGCAGTATTTT.